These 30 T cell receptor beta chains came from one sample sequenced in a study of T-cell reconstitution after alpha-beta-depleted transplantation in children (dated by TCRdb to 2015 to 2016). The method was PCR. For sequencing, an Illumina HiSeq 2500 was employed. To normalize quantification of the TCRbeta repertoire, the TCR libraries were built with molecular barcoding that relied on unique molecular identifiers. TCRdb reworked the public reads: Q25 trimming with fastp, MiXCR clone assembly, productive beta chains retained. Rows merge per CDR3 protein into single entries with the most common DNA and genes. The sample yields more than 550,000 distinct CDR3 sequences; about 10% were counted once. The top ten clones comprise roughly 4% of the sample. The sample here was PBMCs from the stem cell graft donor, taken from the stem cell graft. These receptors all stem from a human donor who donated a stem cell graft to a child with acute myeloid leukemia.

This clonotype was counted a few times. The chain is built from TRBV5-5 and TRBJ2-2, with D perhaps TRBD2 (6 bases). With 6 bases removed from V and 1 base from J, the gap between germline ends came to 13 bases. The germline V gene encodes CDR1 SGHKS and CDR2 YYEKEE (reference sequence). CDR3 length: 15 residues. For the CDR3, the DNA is TGTGCCAGCAACCCCCCGCGGGGGAACACCGGGGAGCTGTTTTTT. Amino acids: CASNPPRGNTGELFF.

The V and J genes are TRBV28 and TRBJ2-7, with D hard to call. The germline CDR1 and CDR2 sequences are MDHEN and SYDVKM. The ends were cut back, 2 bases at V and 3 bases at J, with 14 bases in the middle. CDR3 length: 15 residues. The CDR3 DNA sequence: TGTGCCAGCAGTTTAAGGGTGTCGGTCTTCTACGAGCAGTACTTC. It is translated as CASSLRVSVFYEQYF.

This CDR3 is CASSLQGIETEAFF. In DNA form, the CDR3 reads TGTGCCAGCAGCCTACAGGGTATTGAGACTGAAGCTTTCTTT. The chain couples TRBV7-3 to TRBJ1-1; possible D gene TRBD1, 6 bases. CDR3 length: 14 amino acids. CDR1 is SGHTA and CDR2 is FQGTGA in the germline V gene. V lost 5 bases and J 5 bases, leaving 15 bases between the germline ends.

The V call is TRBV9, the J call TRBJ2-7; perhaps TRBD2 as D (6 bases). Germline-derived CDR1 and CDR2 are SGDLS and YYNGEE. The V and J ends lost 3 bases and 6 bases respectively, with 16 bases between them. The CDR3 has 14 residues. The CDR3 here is CASSGRDSSPEQYF. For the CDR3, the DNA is TGTGCCAGCAGCGGCCGGGACTCTAGCCCCGAGCAGTACTTC.

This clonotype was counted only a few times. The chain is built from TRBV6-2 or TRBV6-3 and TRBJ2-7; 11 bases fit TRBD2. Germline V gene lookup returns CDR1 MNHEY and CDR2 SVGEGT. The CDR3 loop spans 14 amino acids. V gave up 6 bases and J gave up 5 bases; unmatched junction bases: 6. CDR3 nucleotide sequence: TGTGCCAGCAGACGACTAGCGGGAACCGACGAGCAGTACTTC. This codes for CASRRLAGTDEQYF.

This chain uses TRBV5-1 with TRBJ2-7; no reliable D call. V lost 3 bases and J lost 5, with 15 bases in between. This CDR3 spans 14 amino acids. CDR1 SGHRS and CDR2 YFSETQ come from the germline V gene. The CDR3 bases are TGCGCCAGCAGCTCACCGACTGGCGCTGACGAGCAGTACTTC. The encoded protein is CASSSPTGADEQYF.

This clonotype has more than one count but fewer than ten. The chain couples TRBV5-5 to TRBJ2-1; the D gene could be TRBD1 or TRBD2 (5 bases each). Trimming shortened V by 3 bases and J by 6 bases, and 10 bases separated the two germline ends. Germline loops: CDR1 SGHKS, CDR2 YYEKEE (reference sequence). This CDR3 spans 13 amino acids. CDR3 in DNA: TGTGCCAGCAGCTCGGGACCATTCAATGAGCAGTTCTTC. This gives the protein CASSSGPFNEQFF.

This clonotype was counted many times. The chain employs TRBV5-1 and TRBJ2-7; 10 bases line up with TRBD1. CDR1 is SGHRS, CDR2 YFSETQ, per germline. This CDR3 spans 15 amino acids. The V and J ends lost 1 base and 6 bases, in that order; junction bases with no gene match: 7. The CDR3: CASSLLGQGFGEQYF. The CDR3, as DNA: TGCGCCAGCAGCTTGTTGGGACAGGGGTTCGGCGAGCAGTACTTC.

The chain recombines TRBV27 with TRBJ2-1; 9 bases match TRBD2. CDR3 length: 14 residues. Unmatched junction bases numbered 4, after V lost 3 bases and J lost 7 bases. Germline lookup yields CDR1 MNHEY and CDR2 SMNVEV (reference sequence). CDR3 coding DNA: TGTGCCAGCAGTTTTGGACTAGCGAGGAATGAGCAGTTCTTC. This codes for CASSFGLARNEQFF.

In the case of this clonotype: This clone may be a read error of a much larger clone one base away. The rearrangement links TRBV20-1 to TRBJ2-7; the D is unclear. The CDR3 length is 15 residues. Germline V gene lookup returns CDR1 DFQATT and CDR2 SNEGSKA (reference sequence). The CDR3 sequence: CSAREVALSSYEQCF. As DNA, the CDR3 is TGCAGTGCTAGAGAGGTAGCTTTGAGCTCCTACGAGCAGTGCTTC.

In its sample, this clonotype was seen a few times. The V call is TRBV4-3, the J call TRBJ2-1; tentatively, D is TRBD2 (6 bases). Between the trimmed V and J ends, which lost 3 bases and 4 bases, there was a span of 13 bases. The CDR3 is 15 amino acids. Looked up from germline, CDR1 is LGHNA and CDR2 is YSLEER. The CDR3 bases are TGCGCCAGCAGCCAGTCGATAGCGGAGTACAATGAGCAGTTCTTC. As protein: CASSQSIAEYNEQFF.

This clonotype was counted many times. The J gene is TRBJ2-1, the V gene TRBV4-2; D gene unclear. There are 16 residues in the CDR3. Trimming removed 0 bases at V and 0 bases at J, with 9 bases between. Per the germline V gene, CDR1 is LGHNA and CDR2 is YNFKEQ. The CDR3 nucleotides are TGTGCCAGCAGCCAAGATAAGGGTTCCTCCTACAATGAGCAGTTCTTC. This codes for CASSQDKGSSYNEQFF.

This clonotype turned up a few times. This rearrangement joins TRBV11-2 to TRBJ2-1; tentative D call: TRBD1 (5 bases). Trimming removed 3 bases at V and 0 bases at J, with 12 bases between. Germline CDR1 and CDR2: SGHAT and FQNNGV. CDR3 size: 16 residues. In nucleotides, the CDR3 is TGTGCCAGCAGCTTGCTTAGGGGAAGCTCCTACAATGAGCAGTTCTTC. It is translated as CASSLLRGSSYNEQFF.

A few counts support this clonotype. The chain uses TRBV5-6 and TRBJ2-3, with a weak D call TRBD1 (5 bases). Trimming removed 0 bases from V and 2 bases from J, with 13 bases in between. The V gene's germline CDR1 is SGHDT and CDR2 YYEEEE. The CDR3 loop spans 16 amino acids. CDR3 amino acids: CASSLVWGGPTDTQYF. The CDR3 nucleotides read TGTGCCAGCAGCTTGGTCTGGGGCGGTCCCACAGATACGCAGTATTTT.

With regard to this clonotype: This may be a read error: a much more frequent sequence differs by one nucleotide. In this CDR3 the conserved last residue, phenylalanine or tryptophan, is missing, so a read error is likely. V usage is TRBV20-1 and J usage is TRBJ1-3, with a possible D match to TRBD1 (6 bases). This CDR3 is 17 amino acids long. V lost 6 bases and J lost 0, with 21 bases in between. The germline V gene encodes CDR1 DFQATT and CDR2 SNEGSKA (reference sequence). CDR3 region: CSAIDMQGGVSGNTIYI. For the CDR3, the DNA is TGCAGTGCCATAGACATGCAAGGGGGTGTCTCTGGAAACACCATATATATT.

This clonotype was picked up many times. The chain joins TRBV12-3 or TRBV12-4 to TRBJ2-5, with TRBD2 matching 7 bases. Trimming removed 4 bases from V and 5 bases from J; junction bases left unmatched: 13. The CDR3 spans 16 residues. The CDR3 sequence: CASSSGTAGVGETQYF. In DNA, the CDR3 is TGTGCCAGCAGTTCGGGGACGGCGGGAGTCGGCGAGACCCAGTACTTC.

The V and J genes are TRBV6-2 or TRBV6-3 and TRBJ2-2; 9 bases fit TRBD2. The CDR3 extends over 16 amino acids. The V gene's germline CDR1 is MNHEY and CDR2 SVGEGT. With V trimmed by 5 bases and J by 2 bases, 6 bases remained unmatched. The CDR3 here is CASSLASGTNTGELFF. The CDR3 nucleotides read TGTGCCAGCAGTCTAGCTAGCGGGACAAACACCGGGGAGCTGTTTTTT.

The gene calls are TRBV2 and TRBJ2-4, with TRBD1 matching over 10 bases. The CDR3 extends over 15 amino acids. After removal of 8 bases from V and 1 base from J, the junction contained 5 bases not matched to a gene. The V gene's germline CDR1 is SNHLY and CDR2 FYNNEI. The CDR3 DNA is TGTGCCAGCGGGGGACAGGGGAGGGCCAAAAACATTCAGTACTTC. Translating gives CASGGQGRAKNIQYF.

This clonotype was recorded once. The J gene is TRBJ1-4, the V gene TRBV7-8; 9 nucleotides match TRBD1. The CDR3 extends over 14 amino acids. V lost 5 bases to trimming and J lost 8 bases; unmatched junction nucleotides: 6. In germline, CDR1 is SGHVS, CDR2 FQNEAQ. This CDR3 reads CASSPWDREEKLFF. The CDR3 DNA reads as TGTGCCAGCAGCCCCTGGGACAGGGAGGAAAAACTGTTTTTT. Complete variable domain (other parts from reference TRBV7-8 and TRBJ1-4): GAGVSQSPRYKVAKRGQDVALRCDPISGHVSLFWYQQALGQGPEFLTYFQNEAQLDKSGLPSDRFFAERPEGSVSTLKIQRTQQEDSAVYLCASSPWDREEKLFFGSGTQLSVL.

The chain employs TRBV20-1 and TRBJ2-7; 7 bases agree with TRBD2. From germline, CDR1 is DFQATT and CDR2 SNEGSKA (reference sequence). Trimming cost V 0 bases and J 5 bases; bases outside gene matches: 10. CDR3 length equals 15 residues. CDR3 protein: CSARDSGLLADEQYF. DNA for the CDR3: TGCAGTGCTAGAGATTCAGGGTTGCTAGCGGACGAGCAGTACTTC.

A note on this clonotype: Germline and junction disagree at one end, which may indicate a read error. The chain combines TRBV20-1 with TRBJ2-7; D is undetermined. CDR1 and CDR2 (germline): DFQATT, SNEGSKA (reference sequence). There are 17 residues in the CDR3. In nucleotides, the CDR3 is TGCTGTGCCCCCGTAGGGCCCCGCGGAAGCTGGGCTTACGAGCAGTACTTC. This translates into CCAPVGPRGSWAYEQYF.

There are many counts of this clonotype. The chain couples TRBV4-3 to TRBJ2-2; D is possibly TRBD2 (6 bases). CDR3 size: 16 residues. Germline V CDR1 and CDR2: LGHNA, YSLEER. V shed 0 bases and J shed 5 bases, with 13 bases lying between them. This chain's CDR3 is CASSQERGLGTGELFF. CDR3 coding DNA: TGCGCCAGCAGCCAAGAGCGGGGACTGGGGACCGGGGAGCTGTTTTTT.

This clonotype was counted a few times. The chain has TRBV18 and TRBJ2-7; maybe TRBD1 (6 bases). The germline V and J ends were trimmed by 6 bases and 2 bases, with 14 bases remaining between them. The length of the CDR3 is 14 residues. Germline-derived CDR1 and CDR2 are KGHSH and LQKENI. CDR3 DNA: TGTGCCAGCTCCCCTTTGACAGGCGCCTACGAGCAGTACTTC. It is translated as CASSPLTGAYEQYF.

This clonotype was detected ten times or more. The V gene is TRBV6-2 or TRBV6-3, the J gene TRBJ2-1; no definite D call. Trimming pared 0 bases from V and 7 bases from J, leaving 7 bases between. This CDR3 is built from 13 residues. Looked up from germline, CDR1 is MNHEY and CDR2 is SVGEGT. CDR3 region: CASSYSSLNEQFF. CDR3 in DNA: TGTGCCAGCAGTTACTCGTCCCTGAATGAGCAGTTCTTC.

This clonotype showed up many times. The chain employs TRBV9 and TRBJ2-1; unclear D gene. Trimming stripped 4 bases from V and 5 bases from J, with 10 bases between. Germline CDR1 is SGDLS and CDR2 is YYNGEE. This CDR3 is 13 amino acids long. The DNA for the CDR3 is TGTGCCAGCAGCCAAATACTGAACAATGAGCAGTTCTTC. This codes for CASSQILNNEQFF.

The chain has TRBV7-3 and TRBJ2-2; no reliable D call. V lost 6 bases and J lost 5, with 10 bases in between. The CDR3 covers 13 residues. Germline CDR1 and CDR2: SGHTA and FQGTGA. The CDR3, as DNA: TGTGCCAGCAGTCTGGAGTGGACCGGGGAGCTGTTTTTT. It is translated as CASSLEWTGELFF.

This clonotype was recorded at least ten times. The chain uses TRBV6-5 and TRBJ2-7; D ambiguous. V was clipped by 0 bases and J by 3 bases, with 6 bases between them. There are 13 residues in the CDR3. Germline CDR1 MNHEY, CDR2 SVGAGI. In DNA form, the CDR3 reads TGTGCCAGCAGTTACTCGATCAACTACGAGCAGTACTTC. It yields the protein CASSYSINYEQYF.

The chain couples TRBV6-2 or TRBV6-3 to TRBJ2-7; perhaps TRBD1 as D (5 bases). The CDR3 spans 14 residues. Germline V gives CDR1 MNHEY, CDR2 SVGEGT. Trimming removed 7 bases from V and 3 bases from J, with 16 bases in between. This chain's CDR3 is CASTSTDRVYEQYF. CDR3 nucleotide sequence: TGTGCCAGCACTTCAACAGACAGAGTCTACGAGCAGTACTTC.

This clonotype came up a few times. The CDR3 region has the DNA TGTGCCAGCAGTGAATTGGCCGCTAGAACCGAGCAGTACTTC. Encoded protein: CASSELAARTEQYF. The V call is TRBV2, the J call TRBJ2-7; D is undetermined. Germline V gives CDR1 SNHLY, CDR2 FYNNEI. The V gene lost 2 bases and the J gene lost 6 bases, with 14 bases spanning the gap. This CDR3 is built from 14 residues. The variable domain in full, completed from reference TRBV2 and TRBJ2-7, reads EPEVTQTPSHQVTQMGQEVILRCVPISNHLYFYWYRQILGQKVEFLVSFYNNEISEKSEIFDDQFSVERPDGSNFTLKIRSTKLEDSAMYFCASSELAARTEQYFGPGTRLTVT.

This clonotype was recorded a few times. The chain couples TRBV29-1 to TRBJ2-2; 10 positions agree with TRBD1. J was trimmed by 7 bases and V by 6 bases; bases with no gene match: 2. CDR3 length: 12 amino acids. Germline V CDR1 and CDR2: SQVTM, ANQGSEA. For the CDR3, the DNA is TGCAGCGTAGACAGGGGGCGCGGGGAGCTGTTTTTT. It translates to CSVDRGRGELFF.